Presented here are 6 T cell receptor beta chains from one specimen sequenced in a study of cytomegalovirus exposure and HLA in healthy donors. TCRdb keeps only in-frame clones here, not all; method: immunoSEQ multiplex PCR. The sample lists 100,000 to 120,000 clones; approximately 95% were seen once. Material: PBMCs. The receptors shown here come from a woman aged 18-30 years in good health and CMV-seronegative.

This chain uses TRBV2 with TRBJ2-2; D remains unclear. Looked up from germline, CDR1 is SNHLY and CDR2 is FYNNEI. The CDR3 has 14 amino acids. V gave up 6 bases and J gave up 3 bases, with 11 bases separating them. The CDR3 DNA reads TGTGCCAGCAGATCGGGTCGGGACACCGGGGAGCTGTTTTTT. Its protein product is CASRSGRDTGELFF.

The J gene is TRBJ2-7, the V gene TRBV5-1; D might be TRBD2 (6 bases). This CDR3 is built from 16 residues. Per the germline V gene, CDR1 is SGHRS and CDR2 is YFSETQ. The V and J ends lost 3 bases and 1 base respectively, with 17 bases between them. The CDR3 protein is CASSSGEGGKSYEQYF. The CDR3 nucleotides are TGCGCCAGCAGCTCTGGGGAAGGAGGGAAGTCCTACGAGCAGTACTTC.

V usage is TRBV11-3 and J usage is TRBJ2-1; 9 bases align to TRBD2. Germline V lookup: CDR1 SGHNT, CDR2 YENEEA. Losses at the gene ends were 1 base for V and 5 bases for J; bases not matched to a gene: 9. The CDR3 loop spans 17 amino acids. As DNA, the CDR3 is TGTGCCAGCAGCTTAGCAAAGGGGCGGGGGGGGAACAATGAGCAGTTCTTC. It encodes CASSLAKGRGGNNEQFF.

CDR3 coding DNA: TGTGCCAGTAGTATTGAGGGGGCGAAGTACAATGAGCAGTTCTTC. Translated, it gives CASSIEGAKYNEQFF. J is TRBJ2-1 and V is TRBV19; TRBD1 agrees at 7 bases. The CDR3 is 15 amino acids. V lost 3 bases to trimming and J lost 4 bases; unmatched junction nucleotides: 6. Germline V gene data show CDR1 as LNHDA and CDR2 as SQIVND (reference sequence). Full variable domain (outside the CDR3, taken from reference TRBV19 and TRBJ2-1): DGGITQSPKYLFRKEGQNVTLSCEQNLNHDAMYWYRQDPGQGLRLIYYSQIVNDFQKGDIAEGYSVSREKKESFPLTVTSAQKNPTAFYLCASSIEGAKYNEQFFGPGTRLTVL.

The V and J genes are TRBV10-3 and TRBJ2-2; D gene ambiguous. The V gene lost 10 bases and the J gene lost 3 bases, with 9 bases spanning the gap. This CDR3 is built from 12 residues. The germline CDR1 and CDR2 sequences are ENHRY and SYGVKD. The CDR3 bases are TGTGCCACTGGGCATCACACCGGGGAGCTGTTTTTT. It is translated as CATGHHTGELFF.

The V and J genes are TRBV2 and TRBJ2-5; D is perhaps TRBD1 (6 bases). The CDR3 runs 16 residues. The germline CDR1 and CDR2 sequences are SNHLY and FYNNEI. V dropped 7 bases and J dropped 0 bases, with 18 bases sitting between them. CDR3 bases: TGTGCCAGCACCAAAGGGGGTACGGGGCACCAAGAGACCCAGTACTTC. Amino acid sequence: CASTKGGTGHQETQYF.